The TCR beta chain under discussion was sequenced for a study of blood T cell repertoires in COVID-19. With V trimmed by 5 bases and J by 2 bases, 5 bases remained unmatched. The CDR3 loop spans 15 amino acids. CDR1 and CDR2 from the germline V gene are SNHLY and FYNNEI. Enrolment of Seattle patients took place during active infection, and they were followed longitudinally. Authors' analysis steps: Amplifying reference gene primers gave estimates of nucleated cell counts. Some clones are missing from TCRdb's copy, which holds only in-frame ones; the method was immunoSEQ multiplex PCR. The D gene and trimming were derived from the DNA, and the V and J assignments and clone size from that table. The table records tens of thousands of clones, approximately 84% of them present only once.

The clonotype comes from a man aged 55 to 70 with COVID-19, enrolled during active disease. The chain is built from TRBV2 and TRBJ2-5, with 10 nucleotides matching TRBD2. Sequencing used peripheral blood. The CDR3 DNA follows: TGTGCCAGCAGTCCCGAGACTAGCGGGCAAGAGACCCAGTACTTC. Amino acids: CASSPETSGQETQYF. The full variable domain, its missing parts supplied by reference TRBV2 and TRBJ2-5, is EPEVTQTPSHQVTQMGQEVILRCVPISNHLYFYWYRQILGQKVEFLVSFYNNEISEKSEIFDDQFSVERPDGSNFTLKIRSTKLEDSAMYFCASSPETSGQETQYFGPGTRLLVL.